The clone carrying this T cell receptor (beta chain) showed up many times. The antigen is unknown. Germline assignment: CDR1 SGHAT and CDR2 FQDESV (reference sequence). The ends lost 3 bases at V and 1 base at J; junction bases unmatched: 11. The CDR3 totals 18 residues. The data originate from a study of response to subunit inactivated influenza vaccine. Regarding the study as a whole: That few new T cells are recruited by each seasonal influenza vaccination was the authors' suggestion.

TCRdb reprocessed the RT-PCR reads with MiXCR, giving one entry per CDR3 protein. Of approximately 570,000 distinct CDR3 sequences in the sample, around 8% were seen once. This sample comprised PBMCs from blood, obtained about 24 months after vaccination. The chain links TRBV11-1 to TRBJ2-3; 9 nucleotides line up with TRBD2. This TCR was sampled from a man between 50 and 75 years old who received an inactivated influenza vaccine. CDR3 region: CASSFRREGRFGTDTQYF. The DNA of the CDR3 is TGTGCCAGCAGCTTCCGGCGGGAGGGCCGGTTCGGCACAGATACGCAGTATTTT. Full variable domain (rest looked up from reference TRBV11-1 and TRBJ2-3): EAEVAQSPRYKITEKSQAVAFWCDPISGHATLYWYRQILGQGPELLVQFQDESVVDDSQLPKDRFSAERLKGVDSTLKIQPAELGDSAMYLCASSFRREGRFGTDTQYFGPGTRLTVL.